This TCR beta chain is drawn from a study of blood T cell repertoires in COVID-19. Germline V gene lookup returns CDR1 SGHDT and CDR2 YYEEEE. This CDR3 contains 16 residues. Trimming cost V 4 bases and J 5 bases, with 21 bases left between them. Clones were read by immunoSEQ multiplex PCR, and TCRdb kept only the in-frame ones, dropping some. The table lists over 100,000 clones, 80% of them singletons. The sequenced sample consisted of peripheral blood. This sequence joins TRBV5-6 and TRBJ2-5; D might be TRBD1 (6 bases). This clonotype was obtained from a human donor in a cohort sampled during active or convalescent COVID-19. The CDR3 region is CASSGSTGYVAETQYF. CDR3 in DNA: TGTGCCAGCAGCGGATCAACAGGGTATGTGGCGGAGACCCAGTACTTC.